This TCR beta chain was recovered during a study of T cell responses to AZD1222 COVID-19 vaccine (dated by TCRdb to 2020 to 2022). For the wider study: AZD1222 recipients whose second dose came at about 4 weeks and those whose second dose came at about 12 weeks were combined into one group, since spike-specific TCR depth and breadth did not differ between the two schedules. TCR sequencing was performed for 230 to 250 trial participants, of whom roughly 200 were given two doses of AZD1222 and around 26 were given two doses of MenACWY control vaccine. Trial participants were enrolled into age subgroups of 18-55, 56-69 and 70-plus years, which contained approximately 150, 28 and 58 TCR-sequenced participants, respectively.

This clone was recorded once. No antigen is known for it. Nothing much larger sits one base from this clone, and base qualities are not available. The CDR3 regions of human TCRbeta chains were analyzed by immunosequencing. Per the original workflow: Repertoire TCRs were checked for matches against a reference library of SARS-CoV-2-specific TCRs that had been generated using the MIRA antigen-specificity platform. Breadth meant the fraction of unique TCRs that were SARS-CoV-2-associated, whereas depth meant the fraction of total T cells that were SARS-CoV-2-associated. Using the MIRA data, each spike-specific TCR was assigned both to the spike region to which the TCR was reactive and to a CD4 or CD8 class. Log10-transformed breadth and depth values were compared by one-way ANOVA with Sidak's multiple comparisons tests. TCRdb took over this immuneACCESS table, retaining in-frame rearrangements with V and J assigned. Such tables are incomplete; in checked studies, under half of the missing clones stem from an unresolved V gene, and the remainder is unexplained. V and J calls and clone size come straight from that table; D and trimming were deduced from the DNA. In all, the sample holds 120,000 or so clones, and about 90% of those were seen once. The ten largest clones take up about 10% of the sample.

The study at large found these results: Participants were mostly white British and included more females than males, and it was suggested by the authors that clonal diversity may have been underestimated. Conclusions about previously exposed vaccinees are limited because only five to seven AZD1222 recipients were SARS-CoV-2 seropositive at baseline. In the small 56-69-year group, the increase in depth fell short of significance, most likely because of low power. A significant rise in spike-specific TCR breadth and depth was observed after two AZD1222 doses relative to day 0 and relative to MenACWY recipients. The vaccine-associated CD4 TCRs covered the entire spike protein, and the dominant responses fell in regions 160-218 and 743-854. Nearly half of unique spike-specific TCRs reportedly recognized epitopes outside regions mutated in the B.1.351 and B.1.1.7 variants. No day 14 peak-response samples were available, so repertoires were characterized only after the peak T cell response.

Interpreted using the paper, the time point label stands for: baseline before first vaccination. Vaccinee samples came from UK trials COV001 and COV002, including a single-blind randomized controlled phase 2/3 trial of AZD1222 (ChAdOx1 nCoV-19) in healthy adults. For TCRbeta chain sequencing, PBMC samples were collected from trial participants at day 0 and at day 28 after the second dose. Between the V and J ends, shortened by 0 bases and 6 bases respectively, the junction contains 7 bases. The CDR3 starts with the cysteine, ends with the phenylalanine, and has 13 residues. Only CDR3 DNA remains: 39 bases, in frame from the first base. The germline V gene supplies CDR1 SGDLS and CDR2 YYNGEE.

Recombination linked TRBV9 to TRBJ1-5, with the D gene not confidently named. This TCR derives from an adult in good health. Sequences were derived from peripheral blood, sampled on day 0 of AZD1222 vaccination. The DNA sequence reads TGTGCCAGCAGCGTAGACGACGTTCAGCCCCAGCATTTT. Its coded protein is CASSVDDVQPQHF.